This record concerns one TCR beta chain sequence. The target antigen is unknown. The record originates from a study of CD8 T cells in ankylosing spondylitis. Study results and limitations: Typical of ankylosing spondylitis blood, it appeared, was a TCR beta motif of eight highly homologous variants. Researchers reportedly found disease-linked clones significantly enriched in matched ankylosing spondylitis synovial fluid.

TCRdb reprocessed the 5' RACE reads with MiXCR, giving one entry per CDR3 protein. Among fewer than 35,000 distinct CDR3 sequences, about 29% were seen once, and the ten largest hold 45%. The CDR3 totals 15 residues. V was trimmed by 0 bases and J by 5 bases, leaving 13 bases between them. The germline V gene encodes CDR1 SGHVS and CDR2 FQNEAQ. The sample taken for sequencing was synovial fluid, either unsorted or a sorted T cell fraction (not recorded which). The chain joins TRBV7-8 to TRBJ2-5; either TRBD1 or TRBD2 may fit D (5 bases each). This receptor was taken from a male donor with ankylosing spondylitis. The CDR3 loop is CASSLARGRLETQYF. Here the CDR3 DNA reads TGTGCCAGCAGCTTAGCTCGGGGCCGGCTTGAGACCCAGTACTTC. The full variable domain, rest sourced from reference TRBV7-8 and TRBJ2-5, is GAGVSQSPRYKVAKRGQDVALRCDPISGHVSLFWYQQALGQGPEFLTYFQNEAQLDKSGLPSDRFFAERPEGSVSTLKIQRTQQEDSAVYLCASSLARGRLETQYFGPGTRLLVL.